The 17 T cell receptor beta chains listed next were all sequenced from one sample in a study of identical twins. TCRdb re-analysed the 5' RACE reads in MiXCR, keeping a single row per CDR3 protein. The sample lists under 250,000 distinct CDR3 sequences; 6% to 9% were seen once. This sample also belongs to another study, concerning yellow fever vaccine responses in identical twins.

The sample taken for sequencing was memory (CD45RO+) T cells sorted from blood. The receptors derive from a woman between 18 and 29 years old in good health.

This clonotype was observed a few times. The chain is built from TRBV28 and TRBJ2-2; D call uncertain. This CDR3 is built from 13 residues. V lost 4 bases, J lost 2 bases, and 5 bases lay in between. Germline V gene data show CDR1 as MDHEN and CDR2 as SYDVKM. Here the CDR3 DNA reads TGTGCCAGCAGTTGGGCAAACACCGGGGAGCTGTTTTTT. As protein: CASSWANTGELFF. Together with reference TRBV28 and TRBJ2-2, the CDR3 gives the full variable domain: DVKVTQSSRYLVKRTGEKVFLECVQDMDHENMFWYRQDPGLGLRLIYFSYDVKMKEKGDIPEGYSVSREKKERFSLILESASTNQTSMYLCASSWANTGELFFGEGSRLTVL.

For the CDR3, the DNA is TGTGCCAGCAGTTATCAGGGCAATGAGCAGTTCTTC. This gives the protein CASSYQGNEQFF. The rearrangement uses TRBV6-6 and TRBJ2-1, with TRBD1 as a possible D gene (5 bases). In germline, CDR1 is MNHNY, CDR2 SVGAGI (reference sequence). This CDR3 region has 12 residues. V lost 3 bases and J lost 6, with 6 bases in between.

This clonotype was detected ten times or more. The CDR3 DNA reads as TGCAGTGCTAGGTTCAAAGAACAAGAGACCCAGTACTTC. Its translation: CSARFKEQETQYF. V and J are TRBV20-1 and TRBJ2-5; no clear D gene. From germline, CDR1 is DFQATT and CDR2 SNEGSKA (reference sequence). The CDR3 has 13 amino acids. The ends were cut back, 3 bases at V and 2 bases at J, with 10 bases in the middle.

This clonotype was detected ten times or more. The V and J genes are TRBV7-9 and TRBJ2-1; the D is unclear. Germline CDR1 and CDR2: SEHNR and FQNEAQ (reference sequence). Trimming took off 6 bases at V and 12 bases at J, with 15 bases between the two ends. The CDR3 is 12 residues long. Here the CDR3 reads CASSSPLTPQFF. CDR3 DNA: TGTGCCAGCAGTTCCCCATTGACCCCGCAGTTCTTC.

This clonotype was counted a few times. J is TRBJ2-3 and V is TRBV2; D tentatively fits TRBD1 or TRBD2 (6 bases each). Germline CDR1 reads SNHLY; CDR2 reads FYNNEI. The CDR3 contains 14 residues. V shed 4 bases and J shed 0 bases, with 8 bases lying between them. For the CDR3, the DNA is TGTGCCAGCAGTGCGGGGGCTAGCACAGATACGCAGTATTTT. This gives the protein CASSAGASTDTQYF.

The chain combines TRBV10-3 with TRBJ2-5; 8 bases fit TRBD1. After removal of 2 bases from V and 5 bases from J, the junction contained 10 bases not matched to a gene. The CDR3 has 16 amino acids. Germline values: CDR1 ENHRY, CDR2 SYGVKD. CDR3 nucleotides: TGTGCCATCAGTGAGCCGGACAGGGAGATGACGGAGACCCAGTACTTC. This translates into CAISEPDREMTETQYF.

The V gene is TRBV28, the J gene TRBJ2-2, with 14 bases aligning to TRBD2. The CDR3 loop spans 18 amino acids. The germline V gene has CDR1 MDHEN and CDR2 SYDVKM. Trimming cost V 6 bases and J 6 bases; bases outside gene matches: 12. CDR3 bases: TGTGCCAGCAGCCACGCGACCGGGACTAGCGGGAGAGCCGGGGAGCTGTTTTTT. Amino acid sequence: CASSHATGTSGRAGELFF.

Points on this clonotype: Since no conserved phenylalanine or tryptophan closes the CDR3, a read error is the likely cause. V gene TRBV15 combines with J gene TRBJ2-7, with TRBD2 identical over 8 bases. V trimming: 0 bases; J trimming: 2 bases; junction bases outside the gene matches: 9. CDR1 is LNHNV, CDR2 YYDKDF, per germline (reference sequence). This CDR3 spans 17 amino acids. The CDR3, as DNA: TGTGCCACCAGCAGAGATCGGATTAGCGGGGATACCTACGAGCAGTACCTC. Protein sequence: CATSRDRISGDTYEQYL.

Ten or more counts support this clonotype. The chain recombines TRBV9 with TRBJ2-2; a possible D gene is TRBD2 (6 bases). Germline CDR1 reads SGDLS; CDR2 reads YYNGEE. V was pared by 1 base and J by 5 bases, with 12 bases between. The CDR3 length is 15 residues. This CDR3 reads CASSVNGGGTGELFF. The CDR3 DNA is TGTGCCAGCAGCGTAAACGGGGGAGGAACCGGGGAGCTGTTTTTT.

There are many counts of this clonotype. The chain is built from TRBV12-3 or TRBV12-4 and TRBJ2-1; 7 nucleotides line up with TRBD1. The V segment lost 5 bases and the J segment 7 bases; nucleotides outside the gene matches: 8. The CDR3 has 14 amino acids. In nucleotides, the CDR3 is TGTGCCAGCAGTCTGGGACAGAAGGGGAATGAGCAGTTCTTC. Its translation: CASSLGQKGNEQFF.

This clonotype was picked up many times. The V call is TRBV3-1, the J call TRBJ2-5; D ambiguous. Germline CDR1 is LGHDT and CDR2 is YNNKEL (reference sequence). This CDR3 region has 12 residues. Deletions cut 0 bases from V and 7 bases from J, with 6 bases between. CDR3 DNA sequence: TGTGCCAGCAGCCAAGATCAGCGGACCCAGTACTTC. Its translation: CASSQDQRTQYF.

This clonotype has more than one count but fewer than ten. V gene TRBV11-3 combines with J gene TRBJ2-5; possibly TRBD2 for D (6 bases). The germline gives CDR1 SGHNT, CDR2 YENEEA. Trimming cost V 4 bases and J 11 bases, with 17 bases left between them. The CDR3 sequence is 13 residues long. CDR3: CASSSASPGLQYF. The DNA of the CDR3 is TGTGCCAGCAGCTCAGCGAGTCCGGGACTGCAGTACTTC.

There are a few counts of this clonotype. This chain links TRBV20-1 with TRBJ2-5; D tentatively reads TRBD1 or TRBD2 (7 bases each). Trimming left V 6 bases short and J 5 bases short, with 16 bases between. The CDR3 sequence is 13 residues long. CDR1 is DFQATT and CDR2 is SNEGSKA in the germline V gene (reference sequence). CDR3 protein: CSAGGEGGETQYF. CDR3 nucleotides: TGCAGTGCGGGGGGGGAAGGGGGCGAGACCCAGTACTTC.

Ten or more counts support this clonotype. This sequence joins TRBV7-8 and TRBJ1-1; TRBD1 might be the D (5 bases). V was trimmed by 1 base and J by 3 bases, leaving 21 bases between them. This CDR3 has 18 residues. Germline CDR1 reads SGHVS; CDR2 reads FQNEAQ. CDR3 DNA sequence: TGTGCCAGCAGCTTAGGCGTGTGGTCCGGGGGAAGGGACACTGAAGCTTTCTTT. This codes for CASSLGVWSGGRDTEAFF.

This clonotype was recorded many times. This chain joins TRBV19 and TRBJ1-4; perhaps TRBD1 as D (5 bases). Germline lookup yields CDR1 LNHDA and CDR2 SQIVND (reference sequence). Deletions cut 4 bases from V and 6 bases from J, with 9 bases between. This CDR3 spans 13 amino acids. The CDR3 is CASSTDRHEKLFF. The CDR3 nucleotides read TGTGCCAGTAGTACCGACAGACATGAAAAACTGTTTTTT.

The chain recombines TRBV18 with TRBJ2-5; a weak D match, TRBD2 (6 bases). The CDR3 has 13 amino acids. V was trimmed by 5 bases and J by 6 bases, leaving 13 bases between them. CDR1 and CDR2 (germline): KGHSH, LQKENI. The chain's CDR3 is CASSVQGGKTQYF. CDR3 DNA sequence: TGTGCCAGCTCAGTCCAGGGCGGGAAGACCCAGTACTTC.

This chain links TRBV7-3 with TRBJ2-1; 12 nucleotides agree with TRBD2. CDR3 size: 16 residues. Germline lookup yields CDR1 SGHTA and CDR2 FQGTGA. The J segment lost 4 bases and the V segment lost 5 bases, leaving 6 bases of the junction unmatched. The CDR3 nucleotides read TGTGCCAGCAGCGTCTCCCTAGCGGGGGGGTACAATGAGCAGTTCTTC. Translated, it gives CASSVSLAGGYNEQFF.